This T cell receptor (beta chain) was captured in a study of T-cell memory formation after mild COVID-19. One entry per CDR3 protein results from TCRdb running MiXCR on the 5' RACE reads. The table lists a few hundred thousand distinct CDR3 sequences, less than 25% of them singletons. This clonotype was counted a few times. Antigen: not known. Study-level results: Clones contracting over day 15 to 85 were CD4/CD8 balanced, with later expanders leaning CD4+. What remained unconfirmed was the SARS-CoV-2 specificity of second-wave clones peaking on day 37.

The sequence derives from an adult woman who had mild COVID-19 (a few samples of this study predate the infection). Cell type and time point are not known. The sample was PBMCs or a T cell subset sorted from them (not recorded which).

Here the CDR3 reads CASSPMSGRRGGELFF. CDR3 sequence (DNA): TGTGCCAGCAGCCCCATGAGCGGGAGGAGGGGCGGGGAGCTGTTTTTT. The chain is built from TRBV11-2 and TRBJ2-2; 9 bases fit TRBD2. CDR1 and CDR2 (germline): SGHAT, FQNNGV. V shed 5 bases, J shed 7 bases, and the junction held 11 bases outside the gene matches. The CDR3 totals 16 residues.